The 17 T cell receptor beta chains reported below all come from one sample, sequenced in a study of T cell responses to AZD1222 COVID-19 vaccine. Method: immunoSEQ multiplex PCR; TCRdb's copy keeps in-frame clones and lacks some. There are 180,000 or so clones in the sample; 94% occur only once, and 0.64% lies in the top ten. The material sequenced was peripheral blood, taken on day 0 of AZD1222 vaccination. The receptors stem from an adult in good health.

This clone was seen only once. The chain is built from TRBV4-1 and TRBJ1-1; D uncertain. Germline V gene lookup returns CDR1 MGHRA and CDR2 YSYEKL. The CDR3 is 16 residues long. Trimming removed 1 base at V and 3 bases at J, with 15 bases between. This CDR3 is CASSQVRPDGDTEAFF. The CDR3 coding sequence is TGCGCCAGCAGCCAAGTTCGTCCAGATGGGGACACTGAAGCTTTCTTT.

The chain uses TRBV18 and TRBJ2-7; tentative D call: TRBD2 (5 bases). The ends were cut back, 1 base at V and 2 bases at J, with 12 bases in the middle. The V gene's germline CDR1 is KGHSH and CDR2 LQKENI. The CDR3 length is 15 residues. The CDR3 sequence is CASSPRAGDTYEQYF. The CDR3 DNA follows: TGTGCCAGCTCACCACGCGCGGGTGACACCTACGAGCAGTACTTC.

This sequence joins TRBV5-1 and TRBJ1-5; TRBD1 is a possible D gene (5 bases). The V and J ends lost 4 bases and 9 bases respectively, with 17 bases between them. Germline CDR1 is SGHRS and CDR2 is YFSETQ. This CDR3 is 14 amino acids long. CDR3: CASSIGAPGGPQHF. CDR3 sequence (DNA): TGCGCCAGCAGCATTGGGGCCCCGGGAGGGCCCCAGCATTTT.

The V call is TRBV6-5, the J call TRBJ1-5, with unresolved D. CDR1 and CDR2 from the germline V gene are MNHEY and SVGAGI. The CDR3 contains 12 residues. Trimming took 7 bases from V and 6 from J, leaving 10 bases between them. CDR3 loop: CASTSPPQPQHF. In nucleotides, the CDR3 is TGTGCCAGCACTTCCCCCCCTCAGCCCCAGCATTTT.

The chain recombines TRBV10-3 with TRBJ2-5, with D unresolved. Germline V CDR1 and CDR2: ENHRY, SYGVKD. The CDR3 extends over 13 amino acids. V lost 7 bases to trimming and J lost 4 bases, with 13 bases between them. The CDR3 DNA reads TGTGCCATCAACAACAAGGAAAGAGAGACCCAGTACTTC. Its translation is CAINNKERETQYF.

This chain's CDR3 is CAWSRPDRDNSPLHF. The CDR3 DNA follows: TGTGCCTGGAGCCGCCCGGACAGGGATAATTCACCCCTCCACTTT. The V gene is TRBV30, the J gene TRBJ1-6; TRBD1 agrees at 8 bases. Looked up from germline, CDR1 is GTSNPN and CDR2 is SVGIG (reference sequence). This CDR3 is built from 15 residues. V gave up 3 bases and J gave up 5 bases; unmatched junction bases: 6.

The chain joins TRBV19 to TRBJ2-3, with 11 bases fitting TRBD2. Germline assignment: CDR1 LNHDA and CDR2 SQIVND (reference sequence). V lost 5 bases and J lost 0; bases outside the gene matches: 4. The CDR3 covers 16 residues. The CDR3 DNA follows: TGTGCCAGTAGTCCTAGGACTAGCGGGAGCACAGATACGCAGTATTTT. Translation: CASSPRTSGSTDTQYF.

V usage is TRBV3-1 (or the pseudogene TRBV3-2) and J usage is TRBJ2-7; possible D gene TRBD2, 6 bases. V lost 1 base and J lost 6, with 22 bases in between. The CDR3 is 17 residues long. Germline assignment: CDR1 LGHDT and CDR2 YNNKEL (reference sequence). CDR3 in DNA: TGTGCCAGCAGCCAAGCAAGGCCCCGAAGAGGAGGGAGCGAGCAGTACTTC. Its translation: CASSQARPRRGGSEQYF.

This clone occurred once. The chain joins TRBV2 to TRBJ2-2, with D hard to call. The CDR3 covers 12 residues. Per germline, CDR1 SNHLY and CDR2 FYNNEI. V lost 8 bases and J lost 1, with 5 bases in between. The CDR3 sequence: CASDKNTGELFF. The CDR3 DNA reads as TGTGCCAGCGACAAGAACACCGGGGAGCTGTTTTTT. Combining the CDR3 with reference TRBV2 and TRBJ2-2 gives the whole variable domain EPEVTQTPSHQVTQMGQEVILRCVPISNHLYFYWYRQILGQKVEFLVSFYNNEISEKSEIFDDQFSVERPDGSNFTLKIRSTKLEDSAMYFCASDKNTGELFFGEGSRLTVL.

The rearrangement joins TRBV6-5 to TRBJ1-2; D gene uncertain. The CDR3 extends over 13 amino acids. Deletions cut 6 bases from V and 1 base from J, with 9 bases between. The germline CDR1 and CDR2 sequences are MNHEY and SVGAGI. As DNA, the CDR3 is TGTGCCAGCAGCGATACAGTTAACTATGGCTACACCTTC. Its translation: CASSDTVNYGYTF.

The CDR3 here is CASSLVRPYEQYF. The CDR3 DNA reads as TGTGCCAGCAGCTTGGTCAGACCCTACGAGCAGTACTTC. V and J are TRBV5-8 and TRBJ2-7, with D hard to call. The CDR3 contains 13 residues. CDR1 is SGHTS, CDR2 YDEGEE, per germline. V gave up 0 bases and J gave up 2 bases, with 6 bases separating them.

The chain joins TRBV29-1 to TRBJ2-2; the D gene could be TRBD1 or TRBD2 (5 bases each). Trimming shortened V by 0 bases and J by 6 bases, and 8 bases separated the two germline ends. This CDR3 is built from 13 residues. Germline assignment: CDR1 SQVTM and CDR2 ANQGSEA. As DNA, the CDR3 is TGCAGCGTTGAAGATGAGGGGTCCGGGGAGCTGTTTTTT. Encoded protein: CSVEDEGSGELFF.

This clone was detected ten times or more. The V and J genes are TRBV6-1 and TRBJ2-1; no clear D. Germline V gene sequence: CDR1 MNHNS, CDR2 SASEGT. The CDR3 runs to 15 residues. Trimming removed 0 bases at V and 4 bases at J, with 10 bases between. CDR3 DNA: TGTGCCAGCAGTGAAGCTGCGGAGACTTACAATGAGCAGTTCTTC. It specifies CASSEAAETYNEQFF.

CDR3 DNA: TGCGCCAGCAGCCAGCCGGGACATAGCAATCAGCCCCAGCATTTT. It specifies CASSQPGHSNQPQHF. The chain is built from TRBV4-1 and TRBJ1-5; a weak D match, TRBD1 (6 bases). This CDR3 comprises 15 residues. Germline V gene sequence: CDR1 MGHRA, CDR2 YSYEKL. V lost 3 bases, J lost 0 bases, and 9 bases lay in between.

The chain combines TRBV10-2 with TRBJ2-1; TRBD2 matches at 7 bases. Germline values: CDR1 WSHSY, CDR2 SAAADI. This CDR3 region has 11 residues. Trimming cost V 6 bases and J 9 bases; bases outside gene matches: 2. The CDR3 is CASRAGVEQFF. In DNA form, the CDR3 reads TGCGCCAGCAGGGCGGGAGTTGAGCAGTTCTTC.

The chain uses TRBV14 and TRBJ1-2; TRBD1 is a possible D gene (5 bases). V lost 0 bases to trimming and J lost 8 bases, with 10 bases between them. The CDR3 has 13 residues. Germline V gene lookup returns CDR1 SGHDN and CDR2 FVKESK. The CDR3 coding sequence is TGTGCCAGCAGCCAAGATGGGACGGGGGGCTACACCTTC. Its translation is CASSQDGTGGYTF.

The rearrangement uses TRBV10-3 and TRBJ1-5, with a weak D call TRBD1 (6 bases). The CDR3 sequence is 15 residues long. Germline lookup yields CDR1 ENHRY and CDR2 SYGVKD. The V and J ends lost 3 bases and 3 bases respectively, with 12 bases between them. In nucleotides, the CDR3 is TGTGCCATCAGTGAAGGGGGGGGCTTCAATCAGCCCCAGCATTTT. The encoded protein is CAISEGGGFNQPQHF.